The TCR beta chain described here comes from a study of cytomegalovirus exposure and HLA in healthy donors. Turning to this clone: What it recognizes is unknown.

Regarding the study as a whole: Later genetic work tied a missense DCLRE1C variant to beta-chain V and J trimming. About 180 TCR beta chains were listed as cytomegalovirus-associated.

The primer mix had 60 Vbeta and 13 Jbeta primers. TCRdb keeps only in-frame clones here, not all; method: immunoSEQ multiplex PCR. The sample has under 95,000 clones; 55% to 75% are singletons. CDR1 is SGHVS and CDR2 is FQNEAQ in the germline V gene. Trimming left V 4 bases short and J 3 bases short, with 10 bases between. This CDR3 has 14 residues. The chain uses TRBV7-8 and TRBJ2-1; TRBD2 is a possible D gene (6 bases). This sequence was found in a woman aged 40-49 years in good health and CMV-seropositive. Material for sequencing was PBMCs. CDR3 region: CASSSMTSYNEQFF. The CDR3 coding sequence is TGTGCCAGCAGCTCCATGACTAGCTACAATGAGCAGTTCTTC.